The sequence of this T cell receptor (beta chain) was determined in a study of regulatory T cells in long-lasting Graves disease. Stated time point: persistent/refractory GD, antithyroid drugs over 5 years with positive TRAb. The TCR library was made from RNA that had been extracted from PBMCs in TRIzol. The source of the patients was an endocrinology department in Xi'an, China. A peripheral blood sample, roughly 8.5 milliliters in volume, was drawn into EDTA tubes. Study conclusions and caveats: Relative to newly diagnosed Graves' patients, persistent ones had lower TCR diversity. Under persistent disease, TRBV28, TRBJ1-2 and TRBJ2-5 were used preferentially.

CDR3-region Arm-PCR and iRepertoire HTBI primers produced the TCR beta libraries. TCRdb independently ran MiXCR on the multiplex PCR reads; one entry per CDR3 protein. The sample has about 470,000 distinct CDR3 sequences, approximately 21% seen once. V was trimmed by 3 bases and J by 4 bases, leaving 9 bases between them. The CDR3 consists of 13 residues. Germline lookup yields CDR1 LNHDA and CDR2 SQIVND (reference sequence). This clonotype was seen only once. Its antigen is still unknown. The chain joins TRBV19 to TRBJ1-2; D perhaps matches TRBD1 (6 bases). The sample consisted of peripheral blood mononuclear cells (PBMCs), taken when the disease was refractory, from a patient treated with antithyroid drugs. This TCR derives from a female donor with Graves disease. The CDR3 DNA sequence: TGTGCCAGTAGTATCGGCAGGGGCTATGGCTACACCTTC. Residues: CASSIGRGYGYTF.